The rows below give T cell receptor beta chains drawn from one sample of a study of post-analysis software for immune sequencing data. Via MiXCR, TCRdb re-called the PCR reads, giving one row per CDR3 protein. The table records 650,000 to 900,000 distinct CDR3 sequences, 40% to 55% of them present only once. The sequencing input was blood. These receptors were collected from a girl aged 5 to 17 with multiple sclerosis. CDR3s include the opening cysteine and the closing phenylalanine or tryptophan. The D gene is left open where the match is weak. Clone size is shown for a subset of rows, as once, few, many or a class of expanded clone.

J gene | V gene | D gene | clone size | CDR3 protein | CDR3 DNA
TRBJ2-1 | TRBV2 | TRBD2 | . | CASKVGLAGDNEQFF | TGTGCCAGCAAGGTAGGACTAGCGGGGGACAATGAGCAGTTCTTC
TRBJ2-1 | TRBV20-1 | TRBD2 | . | CSARDERTSGSWSEQFF | TGCAGTGCTAGAGATGAACGGACTAGCGGGAGTTGGAGTGAGCAGTTCTTC
TRBJ2-5 | TRBV29-1 | . | . | CSVAHYPGTETQYF | TGCAGCGTTGCTCACTATCCAGGGACAGAGACCCAGTACTTC
TRBJ1-5 | TRBV12-3/TRBV12-4 | . | . | CASSPVNQPQHF | TGTGCCAGCAGTCCCGTGAATCAGCCCCAGCATTTT
TRBJ2-1 | TRBV20-1 | TRBD2 | . | CSAPGLVSGNEQFF | TGCAGTGCTCCGGGACTAGTGAGTGGCAATGAGCAGTTCTTC
TRBJ2-5 | TRBV28 | TRBD2 | . | CASSLFAGGETQYF | TGTGCCAGCAGTTTATTTGCGGGAGGAGAGACCCAGTACTTC
TRBJ2-7 | TRBV5-5 | TRBD2 | . | CASSPRVRLAGDEQYF | TGTGCCAGCAGCCCCCGCGTGAGACTAGCGGGAGACGAGCAGTACTTC
TRBJ1-1 | TRBV5-1 | . | . | CASSYNGMNTEAFF | TGCGCCAGCAGCTATAACGGGATGAACACTGAAGCTTTCTTT
TRBJ1-6 | TRBV15 | TRBD1 | few | CATSTRGQGKDSPLHF | TGTGCCACCAGCACCCGAGGACAGGGGAAGGATTCACCCCTCCACTTT
TRBJ2-1 | TRBV7-3 | . | . | CASSQRAGVHEQFF | TGTGCCAGCAGCCAAAGGGCAGGGGTACATGAGCAGTTCTTC
TRBJ2-5 | TRBV20-1 | . | few | CSARDLAGQETQYF | TGCAGTGCTAGAGATCTCGCAGGGCAAGAGACCCAGTACTTC
TRBJ1-5 | TRBV7-3 | . | . | CFGRNQPQHF | TGTTTTGGGCGGAATCAGCCCCAGCATTTT
TRBJ2-1 | TRBV7-2 | . | few | CASSYDRYNEQFF | TGTGCCAGCAGCTACGACAGATACAATGAGCAGTTCTTC
TRBJ2-5 | TRBV14 | . | . | CASSQRRGRETQYF | TGTGCCAGCAGCCAACGCCGGGGGAGGGAGACCCAGTACTTC
TRBJ2-1 | TRBV5-6 | . | once | CASSFFIARGDNEQFF | TGTGCCAGCAGCTTTTTTATCGCCAGAGGGGACAATGAGCAGTTCTTC
TRBJ2-6 | TRBV7-9 | TRBD2 | . | CASSEALAGGPGANVLTF | TGTGCCAGCAGCGAGGCCCTAGCGGGAGGACCTGGGGCCAACGTCCTGACTTTC
TRBJ2-7 | TRBV7-8 | TRBD2 | once | CASSSGGLAGRYEQYF | TGTGCCAGCAGCTCAGGGGGACTAGCGGGAAGGTACGAGCAGTACTTC
TRBJ2-1 | TRBV3-1 | . | . | CTSSQDVPGNEQFF | TGTACCAGCAGCCAAGACGTGCCGGGCAATGAGCAGTTCTTC
TRBJ2-1 | TRBV20-1 | . | . | CSPHLVEGLNEQFF | TGCAGTCCCCATTTAGTCGAGGGCCTGAATGAGCAGTTCTTC
TRBJ2-1 | TRBV4-3 | TRBD2 | few | CASAALAGGPNEQFF | TGCGCCAGCGCGGCGCTGGCGGGAGGGCCGAATGAGCAGTTCTTC
TRBJ2-1 | TRBV18 | . | . | CASSPNRDLYNEQFF | TGTGCCAGCTCACCTAACCGGGACTTATACAATGAGCAGTTCTTC
TRBJ2-4 | TRBV20-1 | . | . | CSASGVSGLRGGWAKNIQYF | TGCAGTGCTAGTGGAGTGTCGGGACTTCGCGGTGGGTGGGCCAAAAACATTCAGTACTTC
TRBJ1-1 | TRBV7-3 | . | . | CASSPTGPGNTEAFF | TGTGCCAGCAGCCCAACCGGGCCGGGTAACACTGAAGCTTTCTTT
TRBJ2-7 | TRBV7-8 | TRBD2 | . | CASRRSRGLVGDYEQDF | TGTGCCAGCAGAAGGAGCCGGGGACTAGTGGGTGACTACGAGCAGGACTTC
TRBJ2-7 | TRBV29-1 | . | . | CSVENLSGWPYEQYF | TGCAGCGTTGAAAACTTGAGCGGCTGGCCCTACGAGCAGTACTTC
TRBJ2-1 | TRBV7-2 | TRBD2 | . | CASSLVRGEGYNEQFF | TGTGCCAGCAGCTTAGTTCGGGGGGAGGGGTACAATGAGCAGTTCTTC
TRBJ2-7 | TRBV4-3 | . | . | CASSQEGAIIYNEQYF | TGCGCCAGCAGCCAAGAAGGCGCCATAATCTACAATGAGCAGTACTTC
TRBJ2-7 | TRBV20-1 | TRBD2 | . | CSARRLAGGQYEQYF | TGCAGTGCTAGAAGGCTAGCGGGAGGTCAGTACGAGCAGTACTTC
TRBJ2-7 | TRBV6-2/TRBV6-3 | TRBD2 | few | CASSSQTSGTYEQYF | TGTGCCAGCAGTTCACAGACTAGCGGGACTTACGAGCAGTACTTC